The next 20 T cell receptor beta chains were all read from a single sample in a study of cytomegalovirus exposure and HLA in healthy donors. Primers included in the PCR were 60 Vbeta and 13 Jbeta primers. The assay was immunoSEQ multiplex PCR, and TCRdb's table has in-frame clones only and misses some. Of 120,000 or so clones listed, roughly 78% are singletons. The specimen sequenced was PBMCs. The receptors stem from a man under 40 in good health and CMV-seropositive.

This rearrangement joins TRBV5-6 to TRBJ1-5, with D perhaps matching TRBD1 (6 bases). The CDR3 covers 16 residues. Germline CDR1 reads SGHDT; CDR2 reads YYEEEE. V lost 0 bases, J lost 11 bases, and 21 bases lay in between. CDR3 sequence: CASSLGRGSDISAQHF. The CDR3 DNA sequence: TGTGCCAGCAGCTTGGGCAGGGGCTCCGATATTTCAGCCCAGCATTTT.

The gene calls are TRBV27 and TRBJ1-1; D may be TRBD1 (5 bases). V was cut by 5 bases and J by 0 bases, with 16 bases left in between. This CDR3 spans 16 amino acids. Per germline, CDR1 MNHEY and CDR2 SMNVEV (reference sequence). CDR3: CASSPSIGDLNTEAFF. The DNA for the CDR3 is TGTGCCAGCAGTCCCAGCATAGGGGATCTGAACACTGAAGCTTTCTTT.

This clone was seen only once. The rearrangement links TRBV27 to TRBJ1-5; TRBD1 matches at 7 bases. Trimming at V came to 6 bases and at J to 2 bases, leaving 7 bases not matched to a gene. Germline V lookup: CDR1 MNHEY, CDR2 SMNVEV (reference sequence). CDR3 length: 15 residues. The CDR3 region has the DNA TGTGCCAGCAGCTTCGGACAGGAAGGCAATCAGCCCCAGCATTTT. Translation gives CASSFGQEGNQPQHF.

The chain has TRBV7-6 and TRBJ2-3; D may be TRBD1 (5 bases). The CDR3 contains 15 residues. V lost 1 base, J lost 3 bases, and 11 bases lay in between. Germline V lookup: CDR1 SGHVS, CDR2 FNYEAQ. The CDR3 nucleotides read TGTGCCAGCAGCTTAGGACTGGGGCTGACAGATACGCAGTATTTT. This gives the protein CASSLGLGLTDTQYF.

The genes are TRBV29-1 and TRBJ2-1; 7 bases are shared with TRBD2. V shed 7 bases, J shed 0 bases, and the junction held 6 bases outside the gene matches. Germline loops: CDR1 SQVTM, CDR2 ANQGSEA. This CDR3 region has 14 residues. The CDR3 nucleotides are TGCAGCGGGACACCTAGCGGCTCCTACAATGAGCAGTTCTTC. Its translation: CSGTPSGSYNEQFF.

The sample holds a few counts of this clone. V usage is TRBV6-4 and J usage is TRBJ1-2; TRBD1 matches at 11 bases. The CDR3 contains 16 residues. Germline V lookup: CDR1 MRHNA, CDR2 SNTAGT. J gave up 4 bases and V 2 bases, and 6 bases lay outside the gene matches. CDR3 sequence: CASSDTRTGGIYGYTF. For the CDR3, the DNA is TGTGCCAGCAGTGACACCAGGACAGGGGGCATCTATGGCTACACCTTC.

The chain recombines TRBV5-1 with TRBJ2-1, with a weak D call TRBD2 (6 bases). Germline V gene lookup returns CDR1 SGHRS and CDR2 YFSETQ. V was cut by 5 bases and J by 0 bases, with 9 bases left in between. The CDR3 consists of 14 residues. The CDR3 DNA sequence: TGCGCCAGCAGGAACGGGAGCTCCTACAATGAGCAGTTCTTC. Amino acids: CASRNGSSYNEQFF.

The rearrangement uses TRBV5-4 and TRBJ1-3; D uncertain. The CDR3 contains 16 residues. The germline V gene has CDR1 SGHNT and CDR2 YYREEE (reference sequence). Trimming took 0 bases from V and 2 from J, leaving 12 bases between them. CDR3 sequence (DNA): TGTGCCAGCAGCTTGGGGTCAGGAATGGCTGGAAACACCATATATTTT. Encoded protein: CASSLGSGMAGNTIYF.

V and J are TRBV30 and TRBJ2-7, with D perhaps matching TRBD1 (6 bases). The germline V and J ends were trimmed by 0 bases and 5 bases, with 8 bases remaining between them. The CDR3 is 12 amino acids. Germline values: CDR1 GTSNPN, CDR2 SVGIG (reference sequence). The DNA of the CDR3 is TGTGCCTGGAGTGTACACAGGGACGAGCAGTACTTC. As protein: CAWSVHRDEQYF.

The chain recombines TRBV9 with TRBJ1-2; D gene uncertain. Germline V lookup: CDR1 SGDLS, CDR2 YYNGEE. The CDR3 loop spans 15 amino acids. Trimming shortened V by 3 bases and J by 6 bases, and 18 bases separated the two germline ends. CDR3 bases: TGTGCCAGCAGCGGGGAAGCGGGGAGAAAGAATGGCTACACCTTC. This encodes CASSGEAGRKNGYTF.

This chain joins TRBV4-1 and TRBJ1-2, with D uncertain. Germline CDR1 reads MGHRA; CDR2 reads YSYEKL. V was shortened by 4 bases and J by 2 bases, with 11 bases between the two germline ends. The CDR3 consists of 14 residues. The CDR3 here is CASSPHELNYGYTF. The CDR3 DNA sequence: TGCGCCAGCAGCCCTCACGAGTTAAACTATGGCTACACCTTC.

V is TRBV27 and J is TRBJ2-2; possible D gene TRBD2, 6 bases. Trimming pared 8 bases from V and 1 base from J, leaving 11 bases between. The CDR3 runs to 14 residues. CDR1 and CDR2 from the germline V gene are MNHEY and SMNVEV (reference sequence). CDR3 DNA sequence: TGTGCCAGCGCCCTGGGGGGGAACACCGGGGAGCTGTTTTTT. This gives the protein CASALGGNTGELFF.

The chain uses TRBV18 and TRBJ1-5, with D possibly TRBD1 on 6 matching bases. The V and J ends lost 3 bases and 6 bases respectively, with 9 bases between them. CDR1 is KGHSH, CDR2 LQKENI, per germline. The CDR3 contains 13 residues. The CDR3: CASSPTGVQPQHF. The DNA for the CDR3 is TGTGCCAGCTCACCGACAGGTGTTCAGCCCCAGCATTTT.

This clone was counted between two and nine times. The chain employs TRBV6-1 and TRBJ2-1; TRBD2 aligns across 9 bases. Germline V gene lookup returns CDR1 MNHNS and CDR2 SASEGT. Unmatched junction bases numbered 6, after V lost 3 bases and J lost 6 bases. The CDR3 is 15 amino acids. The DNA for the CDR3 is TGTGCCAGCAGTGACGCCGGACTAGCGCTCAATGAGCAGTTCTTC. Translating gives CASSDAGLALNEQFF.

This clone has only a few counts. The J gene is TRBJ1-5, the V gene TRBV6-6; 7 bases align to TRBD1. The CDR3 contains 15 residues. Germline lookup yields CDR1 MNHNY and CDR2 SVGAGI (reference sequence). The ends lost 6 bases at V and 6 bases at J; junction bases unmatched: 11. CDR3 sequence: CASRLAGGRGQPQHF. The DNA for the CDR3 is TGTGCCAGCAGACTCGCAGGGGGGCGGGGTCAGCCCCAGCATTTT.

The rearrangement joins TRBV9 to TRBJ1-2; a possible D gene is TRBD1 (6 bases). The germline V gene has CDR1 SGDLS and CDR2 YYNGEE. V was clipped by 4 bases and J by 4 bases, with 23 bases between them. CDR3 length: 17 residues. This chain's CDR3 is CASSLPGGGRGSYGYTF. CDR3 nucleotide sequence: TGTGCCAGCAGCCTCCCCGGGGGGGGCAGGGGATCCTATGGCTACACCTTC.

The chain is built from TRBV4-2 and TRBJ1-5; the D is unclear. The germline V gene has CDR1 LGHNA and CDR2 YNFKEQ. The CDR3 spans 16 residues. The V end lost 0 bases, the J end lost 7 bases, and 16 bases lay between the germline ends. The CDR3 region is CASSQDIASREQPQHF. In nucleotides, the CDR3 is TGTGCCAGCAGCCAAGATATAGCCTCACGGGAACAGCCCCAGCATTTT.

This clone is a singleton in its sample. In DNA form, the CDR3 reads TGTGCCAGCAGCTTAGACAGGAATCAGCCCCAGCATTTT. Protein product: CASSLDRNQPQHF. V is TRBV11-2 and J is TRBJ1-5; D is undetermined. The germline CDR1 and CDR2 sequences are SGHAT and FQNNGV. V was trimmed by 0 bases and J by 4 bases, leaving 4 bases between them. The CDR3 loop spans 13 amino acids.

The sample holds one count of this clone. V usage is TRBV5-1 and J usage is TRBJ1-3; TRBD1 aligns across 7 bases. Germline lookup yields CDR1 SGHRS and CDR2 YFSETQ. This CDR3 has 15 amino acids. V was clipped by 4 bases and J by 4 bases; unmatched bases: 8. The DNA for the CDR3 is TGCGCCAGCAGCCGATACAGGGGACGAGGAAACACCATATATTTT. Amino acids: CASSRYRGRGNTIYF.

The V gene is TRBV6-4, the J gene TRBJ1-1; D not resolved. The V end lost 8 bases, the J end lost 5 bases, and 15 bases lay between the germline ends. The CDR3 consists of 13 residues. Germline lookup yields CDR1 MRHNA and CDR2 SNTAGT. CDR3 sequence reads: CASRRHRGTEAFF. The CDR3 DNA is TGTGCCAGCCGCAGGCACCGTGGGACTGAAGCTTTCTTT.